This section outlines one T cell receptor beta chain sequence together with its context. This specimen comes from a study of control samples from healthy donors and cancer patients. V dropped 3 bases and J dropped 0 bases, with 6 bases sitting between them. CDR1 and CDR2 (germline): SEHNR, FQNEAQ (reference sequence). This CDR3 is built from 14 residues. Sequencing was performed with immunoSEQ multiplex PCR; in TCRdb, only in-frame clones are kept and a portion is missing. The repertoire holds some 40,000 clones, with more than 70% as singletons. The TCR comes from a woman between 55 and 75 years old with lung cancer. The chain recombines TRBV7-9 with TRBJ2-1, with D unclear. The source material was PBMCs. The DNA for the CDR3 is TGTGCCAGCAGCTTCTCAAGCTCCTACAATGAGCAGTTCTTC. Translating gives CASSFSSSYNEQFF.